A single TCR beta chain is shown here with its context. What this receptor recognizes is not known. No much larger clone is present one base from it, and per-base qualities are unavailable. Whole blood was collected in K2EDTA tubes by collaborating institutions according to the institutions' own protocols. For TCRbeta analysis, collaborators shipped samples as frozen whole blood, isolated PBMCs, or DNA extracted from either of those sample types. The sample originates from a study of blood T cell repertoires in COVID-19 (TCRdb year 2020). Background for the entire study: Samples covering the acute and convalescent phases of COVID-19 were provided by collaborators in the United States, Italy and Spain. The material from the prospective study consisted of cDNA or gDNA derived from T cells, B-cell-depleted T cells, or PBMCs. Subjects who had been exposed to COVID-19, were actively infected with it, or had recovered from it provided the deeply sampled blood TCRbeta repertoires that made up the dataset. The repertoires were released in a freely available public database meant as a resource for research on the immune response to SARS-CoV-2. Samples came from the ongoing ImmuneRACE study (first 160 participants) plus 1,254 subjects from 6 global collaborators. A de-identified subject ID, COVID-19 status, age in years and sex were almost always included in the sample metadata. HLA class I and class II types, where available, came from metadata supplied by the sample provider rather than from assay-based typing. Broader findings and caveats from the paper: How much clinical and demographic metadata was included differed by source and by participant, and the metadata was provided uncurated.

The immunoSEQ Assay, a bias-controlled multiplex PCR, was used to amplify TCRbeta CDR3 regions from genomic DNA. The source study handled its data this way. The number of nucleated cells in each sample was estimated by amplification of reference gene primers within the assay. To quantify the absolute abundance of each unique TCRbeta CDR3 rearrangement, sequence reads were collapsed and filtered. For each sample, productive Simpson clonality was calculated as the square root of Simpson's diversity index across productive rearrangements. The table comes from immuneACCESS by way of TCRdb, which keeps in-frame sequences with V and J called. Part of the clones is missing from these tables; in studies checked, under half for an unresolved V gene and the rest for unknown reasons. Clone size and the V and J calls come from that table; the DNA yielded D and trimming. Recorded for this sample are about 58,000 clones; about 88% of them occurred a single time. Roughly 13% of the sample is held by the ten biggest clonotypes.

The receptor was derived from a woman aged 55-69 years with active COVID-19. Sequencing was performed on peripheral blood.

Here the CDR3 is given as CASSRQAKEGYTF. The bases read TGTGCCAGCTCACGACAGGCAAAGGAGGGCTACACCTTC. The sequence is built from TRBV18 and TRBJ1-2; the D segment could be TRBD1, given 6 matching bases. Trimming costs V 4 bases and J 8 bases, and their ends lie 14 bases apart. Including the terminal cysteine and phenylalanine, the CDR3 comprises 13 residues. Just CDR3 DNA is preserved here, 39 bases in frame from base 1. The germline V gene specifies KGHSH as CDR1 and LQKENI as CDR2. Joined to the reference TRBV18 and TRBJ1-2 proteins, this CDR3 gives the full variable domain: NAGVMQNPRHLVRRRGQEARLRCSPMKGHSHVYWYRQLPEEGLKFMVYLQKENIIDESGMPKERFSAEFPKEGPSILRIQQVVRGDSAAYFCASSRQAKEGYTFGSGTRLTVV.